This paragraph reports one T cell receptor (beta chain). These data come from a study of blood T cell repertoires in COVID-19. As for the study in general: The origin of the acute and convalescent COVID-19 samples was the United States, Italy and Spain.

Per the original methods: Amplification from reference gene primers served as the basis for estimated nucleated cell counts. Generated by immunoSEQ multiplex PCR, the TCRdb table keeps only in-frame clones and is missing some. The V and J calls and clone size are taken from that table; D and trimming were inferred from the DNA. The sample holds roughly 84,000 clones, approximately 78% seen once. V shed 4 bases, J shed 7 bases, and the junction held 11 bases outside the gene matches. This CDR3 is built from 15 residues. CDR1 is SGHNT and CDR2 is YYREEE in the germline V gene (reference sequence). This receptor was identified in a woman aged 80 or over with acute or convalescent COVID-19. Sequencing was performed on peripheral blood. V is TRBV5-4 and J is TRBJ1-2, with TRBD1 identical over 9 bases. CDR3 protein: CASSPGGTGFSGYTF. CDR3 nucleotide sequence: TGTGCCAGCAGCCCGGGCGGGACAGGGTTTTCTGGCTACACCTTC.